The present T cell receptor beta chain was sequenced within a study of T cells in Graves' hyperthyroidism and ophthalmopathy. CDR1 and CDR2 from the germline V gene are DFQATT and SNEGSKA (reference sequence). The CDR3 has 15 residues. Between the trimmed V and J ends, which lost 6 bases and 0 bases, there was a span of 18 bases. This clonotype was counted many times. Hyperthyroidism patients were newly diagnosed, had disease duration under 2 months, and were aged 18 to 65 years. Amplification of TCR beta CDR3 regions was performed using RNA transcripts as template. When the TCR CDR3 underwent first-round RT-PCR, the HTBI primer set was used. TCRdb redid the calling of the multiplex PCR reads with MiXCR, one entry per CDR3 protein. The sample includes about 740,000 distinct CDR3 sequences, approximately 15% of them seen just once.

The sequencing sample was made of blood. V gene TRBV20-1 combines with J gene TRBJ2-7, with D possibly TRBD2 on 6 matching bases. The TCR sequence derives from a woman aged 18 to 35 with Graves' hyperthyroidism. The CDR3 DNA follows: TGCAGTGCGCTCCGAGTGGATAGCGGCTCCTACGAGCAGTACTTC. As protein: CSALRVDSGSYEQYF.